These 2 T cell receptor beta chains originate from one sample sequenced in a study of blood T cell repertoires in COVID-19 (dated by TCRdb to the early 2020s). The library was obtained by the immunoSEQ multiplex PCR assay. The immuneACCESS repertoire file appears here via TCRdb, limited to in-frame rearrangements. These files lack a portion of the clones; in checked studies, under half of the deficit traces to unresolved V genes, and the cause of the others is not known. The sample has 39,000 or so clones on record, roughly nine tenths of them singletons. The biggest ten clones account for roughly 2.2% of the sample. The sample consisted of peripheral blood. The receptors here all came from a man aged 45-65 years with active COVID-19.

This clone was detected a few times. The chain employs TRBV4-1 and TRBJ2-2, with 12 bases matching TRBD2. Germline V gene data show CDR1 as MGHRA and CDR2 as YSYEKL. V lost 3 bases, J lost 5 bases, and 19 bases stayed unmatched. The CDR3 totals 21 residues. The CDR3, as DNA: TGCGCCAGCAGCCAGAAACCCTCGGGGCTAGCGGGGGGGCCGGGTACCGGGGAGCTGTTTTTT. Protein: CASSQKPSGLAGGPGTGELFF.

DNA of the CDR3: TGTGCCAGCAGTCCGGGACTAGCGGGGTACAATGAGCAGTTCTTC. This encodes CASSPGLAGYNEQFF. This chain links TRBV2 with TRBJ2-1; TRBD2 matches at 13 bases. The CDR3 contains 15 residues. V was pared by 5 bases and J by 4 bases, with 2 bases of the junction left unmatched. CDR1 and CDR2 (germline): SNHLY, FYNNEI.